Following are 27 T cell receptor beta chains from one sample sequenced in a study of blood T cell repertoires in COVID-19. Some clones are missing from TCRdb's copy, which holds only in-frame ones; the method was immunoSEQ multiplex PCR. The table includes approximately 210,000 clones, just over 85% detected once. The specimen was peripheral blood. The receptor set was obtained from a man younger than 30 with active or convalescent COVID-19.

This clone appeared a single time. V is TRBV19 and J is TRBJ2-1; D is perhaps TRBD1 (6 bases). This CDR3 is built from 14 residues. The ends were cut back, 10 bases at V and 7 bases at J, with 20 bases in the middle. CDR1 is LNHDA, CDR2 SQIVND, per germline (reference sequence). Written as DNA, the CDR3 is TGTGCCACCGAGTCACAGGGAGCTAAGAATGAGCAGTTCTTC. It is translated as CATESQGAKNEQFF. The full variable domain, its missing parts supplied by reference TRBV19 and TRBJ2-1, is DGGITQSPKYLFRKEGQNVTLSCEQNLNHDAMYWYRQDPGQGLRLIYYSQIVNDFQKGDIAEGYSVSREKKESFPLTVTSAQKNPTAFYLCATESQGAKNEQFFGPGTRLTVL.

V gene TRBV29-1 combines with J gene TRBJ2-1; 11 bases are shared with TRBD2. The V and J ends lost 4 bases and 2 bases, in that order; junction bases with no gene match: 10. The CDR3 is 17 amino acids. The germline gives CDR1 SQVTM, CDR2 ANQGSEA. This CDR3 reads CSVGGSGRAKTYNEQFF. Written as DNA, the CDR3 is TGCAGCGTTGGGGGTAGCGGGAGGGCCAAAACCTACAATGAGCAGTTCTTC.

This clone has just one count. The chain couples TRBV28 to TRBJ2-7; 7 nucleotides match TRBD2. The CDR3 extends over 15 amino acids. From germline, CDR1 is MDHEN and CDR2 SYDVKM. The J segment lost 4 bases and the V segment lost 2 bases, leaving 8 bases of the junction unmatched. The CDR3 sequence: CASSLRLREKYEQYF. Written as DNA, the CDR3 is TGTGCCAGCAGTTTACGATTGCGGGAGAAGTACGAGCAGTACTTC.

V gene TRBV7-2 combines with J gene TRBJ2-7; 10 bases fit TRBD2. J lost 5 bases, V lost 3 bases, and 4 bases had no gene match. There are 14 residues in the CDR3. The germline V gene encodes CDR1 SGHTA and CDR2 FQGNSA. The CDR3 nucleotides are TGTGCCAGCAGCTTGCAGCGGGAGGGACACGAGCAGTACTTC. Protein product: CASSLQREGHEQYF. Combining the CDR3 with reference TRBV7-2 and TRBJ2-7 gives the whole variable domain GAGVSQSPSNKVTEKGKDVELRCDPISGHTALYWYRQSLGQGLEFLIYFQGNSAPDKSGLPSDRFSAERTGGSVSTLTIQRTQQEDSAVYLCASSLQREGHEQYFGPGTRLTVT.

CDR3 sequence: CASNRQGPDTQYF. The CDR3 coding sequence is TGTGCCAGCAACAGACAGGGCCCAGATACGCAGTATTTT. The chain couples TRBV6-6 to TRBJ2-3, with 7 bases matching TRBD1. The CDR3 has 13 amino acids. Germline loops: CDR1 MNHNY, CDR2 SVGAGI (reference sequence). Unmatched junction bases numbered 5, after V lost 7 bases and J lost 4 bases.

The chain links TRBV27 to TRBJ1-1; weak D call: TRBD1 (6 bases). The V gene's germline CDR1 is MNHEY and CDR2 SMNVEV (reference sequence). The ends were cut back, 8 bases at V and 1 base at J, with 14 bases in the middle. This CDR3 is 14 amino acids long. CDR3 in amino acids: CASFYVGANTEAFF. For the CDR3, the DNA is TGTGCCAGCTTTTATGTGGGGGCGAACACTGAAGCTTTCTTT.

The rearrangement links TRBV30 to TRBJ2-7; 7 nucleotides align to TRBD1. The CDR3 contains 15 residues. Germline CDR1 and CDR2: GTSNPN and SVGIG (reference sequence). V gave up 0 bases and J gave up 2 bases; unmatched junction bases: 7. CDR3 sequence: CAWSVRGQITYEQYF. CDR3 in DNA: TGTGCCTGGAGTGTAAGGGGACAGATAACCTACGAGCAGTACTTC.

This clone was observed once. This chain connects TRBV28 to TRBJ2-2; 7 positions agree with TRBD2. Germline V gene lookup returns CDR1 MDHEN and CDR2 SYDVKM. V was clipped by 8 bases and J by 2 bases; unmatched bases: 8. CDR3 length: 15 residues. The CDR3 reads CASLRAGSNTGELFF. CDR3 nucleotides: TGTGCCAGCCTACGAGCGGGGTCAAACACCGGGGAGCTGTTTTTT.

J is TRBJ2-1 and V is TRBV9, with a possible D match to TRBD1 (5 bases). The length of the CDR3 is 14 residues. V was trimmed by 0 bases and J by 9 bases, leaving 13 bases between them. The germline CDR1 and CDR2 sequences are SGDLS and YYNGEE. For the CDR3, the DNA is TGTGCCAGCAGCGTAGGTAGTTTAGGGGTTGAGCAGTTCTTC. Its translation: CASSVGSLGVEQFF.

The chain combines TRBV11-2 with TRBJ2-2; TRBD2 is a possible D gene (5 bases). Germline V gene data show CDR1 as SGHAT and CDR2 as FQNNGV. This CDR3 has 15 amino acids. V was clipped by 10 bases and J by 0 bases, with 15 bases between them. The chain's CDR3 is CAIRGSPANTGELFF. The CDR3 nucleotides read TGTGCCATCCGTGGGAGTCCCGCGAACACCGGGGAGCTGTTTTTT.

The table lists this clone with a count of one. The chain employs TRBV30 and TRBJ1-3; the D gene is possibly TRBD1 (5 bases). Germline V gene data show CDR1 as GTSNPN and CDR2 as SVGIG (reference sequence). CDR3 length: 16 amino acids. Deletions cut 0 bases from V and 2 bases from J, with 14 bases between. CDR3 nucleotides: TGTGCCTGGAGTGTACACGGGGGAGCAGCTGGAAACACCATATATTTT. Protein product: CAWSVHGGAAGNTIYF.

As DNA, the CDR3 is TGCGCCAGTAATTTCGGGACTGAGGGTACGCAGTATTTT. Its protein is CASNFGTEGTQYF. The gene calls are TRBV10-1 and TRBJ2-3; possible D gene TRBD2, 6 bases. Germline values: CDR1 WNHNN, CDR2 SYGVQD (reference sequence). The CDR3 loop spans 13 amino acids. Trimming shortened V by 9 bases and J by 8 bases, and 18 bases separated the two germline ends.

J is TRBJ1-5 and V is TRBV27; D remains unclear. The V gene's germline CDR1 is MNHEY and CDR2 SMNVEV (reference sequence). Trimming took off 2 bases at V and 7 bases at J, with 12 bases between the two ends. CDR3 length: 14 amino acids. The CDR3 coding sequence is TGTGCCAGCAGTTTAGGCGGGTCTGGGCAGCCCCAGCATTTT. This encodes CASSLGGSGQPQHF.

The V call is TRBV7-2, the J call TRBJ2-3; 14 nucleotides line up with TRBD2. This CDR3 is 16 amino acids long. The germline CDR1 and CDR2 sequences are SGHTA and FQGNSA. J was trimmed by 5 bases and V by 6 bases; bases with no gene match: 7. DNA for the CDR3: TGTGCCAGCAGTAATCGCGGGACTAGCGGGAGAGATACGCAGTATTTT. Translating it yields CASSNRGTSGRDTQYF.

CDR3 nucleotide sequence: TGTGCCACCAGCGGTACTCGGACAGGATCTGGCTACACCTTC. Amino acid sequence: CATSGTRTGSGYTF. The rearrangement links TRBV15 to TRBJ1-2; 7 bases map to TRBD1. CDR1 and CDR2 (germline): LNHNV, YYDKDF (reference sequence). Trimming took 5 bases from V and 7 from J; bases not matched to a gene: 10. This CDR3 comprises 14 residues.

This clone came up once. The chain couples TRBV5-1 to TRBJ2-3; D perhaps matches TRBD2 (7 bases). The V gene's germline CDR1 is SGHRS and CDR2 YFSETQ. The CDR3 has 15 amino acids. V lost 4 bases and J 1 base, leaving 13 bases between the germline ends. This chain's CDR3 is CASSHGGQGTDTQYF. The CDR3, as DNA: TGCGCCAGCAGCCACGGGGGGCAGGGCACAGATACGCAGTATTTT. Drawing the rest from reference TRBV5-1 and TRBJ2-3, the complete variable domain is KAGVTQTPRYLIKTRGQQVTLSCSPISGHRSVSWYQQTPGQGLQFLFEYFSETQRNKGNFPGRFSGRQFSNSRSEMNVSTLELGDSALYLCASSHGGQGTDTQYFGPGTRLTVL.

The chain links TRBV12-3 or TRBV12-4 to TRBJ1-2; 7 nucleotides align to TRBD1. The V and J ends lost 6 bases and 7 bases, in that order; junction bases with no gene match: 2. This CDR3 region has 11 residues. CDR3 sequence reads: CASSDRVGYTF. Written as DNA, the CDR3 is TGTGCCAGCAGCGACAGGGTTGGCTACACCTTC.

V usage is TRBV5-1 and J usage is TRBJ2-1; maybe TRBD2 (5 bases). There are 15 residues in the CDR3. Per germline, CDR1 SGHRS and CDR2 YFSETQ. V lost 4 bases, J lost 0 bases, and 11 bases lay in between. CDR3 loop: CASSGRVSSYNEQFF. The CDR3 DNA is TGCGCCAGCAGCGGGCGGGTCTCCTCCTACAATGAGCAGTTCTTC.

This chain joins TRBV3-1 (or the pseudogene TRBV3-2) and TRBJ1-4, with TRBD1 identical over 7 bases. This CDR3 contains 16 residues. In germline, CDR1 is LGHDT, CDR2 YNNKEL (reference sequence). Trimming removed 6 bases from V and 3 bases from J; junction bases left unmatched: 10. CDR3 sequence (DNA): TGTGCCAGCAGATTAGGGAACAGGGGACCTAATGAAAAACTGTTTTTT. As protein: CASRLGNRGPNEKLFF.

The CDR3 coding sequence is TGTGCCAGCAGTCAGACAGGGGGCGGGTACGAGCAGTACTTC. It is translated as CASSQTGGGYEQYF. The genes are TRBV6-5 and TRBJ2-7; TRBD1 matches at 10 bases. Germline V gene sequence: CDR1 MNHEY, CDR2 SVGAGI. J was trimmed by 4 bases and V by 5 bases; bases with no gene match: 5. The CDR3 extends over 14 amino acids.

The V and J genes are TRBV2 and TRBJ2-1; 9 nucleotides agree with TRBD2. Germline V gene lookup returns CDR1 SNHLY and CDR2 FYNNEI. The CDR3 is 14 amino acids. Trimming took 7 bases from V and 15 from J; bases not matched to a gene: 16. The CDR3 nucleotides are TGTGCCAGCATAGCGGGAGCCGCCTTCCTGGGGTGGTTCTTC. Residues: CASIAGAAFLGWFF.

This clone occurred a few times. The chain links TRBV30 to TRBJ1-6; D not resolved. Germline-derived CDR1 and CDR2 are GTSNPN and SVGIG (reference sequence). The V and J ends lost 0 bases and 10 bases respectively, with 16 bases between them. The CDR3 runs to 15 residues. Here the CDR3 reads CAWSVQRELSSPLHF. In nucleotides, the CDR3 is TGTGCCTGGAGTGTACAGAGGGAGCTGTCGTCACCCCTCCACTTT.

The chain couples TRBV4-3 to TRBJ1-2; no clear D gene. V lost 0 bases to trimming and J lost 1 base, with 15 bases between them. Germline lookup yields CDR1 LGHNA and CDR2 YSLEER. CDR3 length equals 17 residues. CDR3 coding DNA: TGCGCCAGCAGCCAAGATTGGGCAACAGACCGTAACTATGGCTACACCTTC. It yields the protein CASSQDWATDRNYGYTF.

The gene calls are TRBV7-9 and TRBJ2-7; TRBD2 is a possible D gene (6 bases). The CDR3 spans 16 residues. Trimming cost V 4 bases and J 2 bases, with 18 bases left between them. Germline loops: CDR1 SEHNR, CDR2 FQNEAQ (reference sequence). The CDR3 region has the DNA TGTGCCAGCAGCTCACAGCCGGGAGAAGGAACCTACGAGCAGTACTTC. It translates to CASSSQPGEGTYEQYF. The entire variable domain, with the rest obtained from reference TRBV7-9 and TRBJ2-7, is as follows: DTGVSQNPRHKITKRGQNVTFRCDPISEHNRLYWYRQTLGQGPEFLTYFQNEAQLEKSRLLSDRFSAERPKGSFSTLEIQRTEQGDSAMYLCASSSQPGEGTYEQYFGPGTRLTVT.

The chain recombines TRBV7-2 with TRBJ2-3; 15 bases fit TRBD2. The length of the CDR3 is 18 residues. In germline, CDR1 is SGHTA, CDR2 FQGNSA. Losses at the gene ends were 3 bases for V and 3 bases for J; bases not matched to a gene: 7. DNA of the CDR3: TGTGCCAGCAGCTTTTTTGGACTAGCGGGAGGGGGTACAGATACGCAGTATTTT. Amino acids: CASSFFGLAGGGTDTQYF.

The V call is TRBV11-2, the J call TRBJ1-6; a weak D match, TRBD1 (6 bases). Trimming stripped 2 bases from V and 10 bases from J, with 12 bases between. Germline-derived CDR1 and CDR2 are SGHAT and FQNNGV. This CDR3 has 14 residues. CDR3 DNA: TGTGCCAGCAGCTTAAGGGCAGGGGACTCACCCCTCCACTTT. Amino acid sequence: CASSLRAGDSPLHF.

This rearrangement joins TRBV10-2 to TRBJ1-2; 7 bases agree with TRBD1. The CDR3 covers 15 residues. Per germline, CDR1 WSHSY and CDR2 SAAADI. The V gene end was trimmed by 0 bases and the J gene end by 4 bases; junction bases not matched to a gene: 5. CDR3 nucleotide sequence: TGCGCCAGCAGTGAGTCTTGGCAGGGGGGCTATGGCTACACCTTC. Protein sequence: CASSESWQGGYGYTF.